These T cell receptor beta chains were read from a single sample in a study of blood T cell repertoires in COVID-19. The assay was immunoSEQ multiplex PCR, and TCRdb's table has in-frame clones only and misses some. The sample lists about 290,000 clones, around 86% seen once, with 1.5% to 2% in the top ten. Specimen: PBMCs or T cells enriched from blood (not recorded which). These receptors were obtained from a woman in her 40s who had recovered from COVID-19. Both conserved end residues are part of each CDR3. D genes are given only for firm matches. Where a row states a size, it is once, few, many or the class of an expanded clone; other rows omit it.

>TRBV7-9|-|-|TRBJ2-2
CASSLGAGPTGELFF
TGTGCCAGCAGCTTGGGGGCAGGGCCCACCGGGGAGCTGTTTTTT
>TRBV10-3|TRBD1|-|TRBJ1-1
CAISLQGANTEAFF
TGTGCCATCAGCCTACAGGGGGCGAACACTGAAGCTTTCTTT
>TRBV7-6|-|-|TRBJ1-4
CASSLGLREKLFF
TGTGCCAGCAGCCTGGGACTGCGTGAAAAACTGTTTTTT
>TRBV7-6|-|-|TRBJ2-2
CASSLTQVGTGELFF
TGTGCCAGCAGCCTGACACAGGTTGGGACCGGGGAGCTGTTTTTT
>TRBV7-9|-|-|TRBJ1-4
CASSLSVGGRNEKLFF
TGTGCCAGCAGCTTAAGTGTCGGGGGAAGGAATGAAAAACTGTTTTTT
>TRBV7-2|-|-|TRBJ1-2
CASSSRDLGGYTF
TGTGCCAGCAGCTCTCGCGACCTAGGTGGCTACACCTTC
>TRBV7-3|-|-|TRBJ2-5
CASSLNREETQYF
TGTGCCAGCAGCTTAAACAGGGAAGAGACCCAGTACTTC
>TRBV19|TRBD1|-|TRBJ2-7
CASSSGQGVYEQYF
TGTGCCAGTAGTAGTGGACAGGGAGTTTACGAGCAGTACTTC
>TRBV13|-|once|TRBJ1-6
CASSLGHTYNSPLHF
TGTGCCAGCAGCCTGGGACACACATATAATTCACCCCTCCACTTT
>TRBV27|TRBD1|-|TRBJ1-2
CASSPQGVSPGYTF
TGTGCCAGCAGTCCACAGGGGGTTTCGCCTGGCTACACCTTC
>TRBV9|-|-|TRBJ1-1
CASSVVSSNTEAFF
TGTGCCAGCAGCGTAGTTTCCTCCAACACTGAAGCTTTCTTT
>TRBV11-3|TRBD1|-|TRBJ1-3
CASSLGQGNGNTIYF
TGTGCCAGCAGCTTGGGACAGGGAAATGGAAACACCATATATTTT
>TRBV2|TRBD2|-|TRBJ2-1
CASSDQAGLAHRGQQFF
TGTGCCAGCAGTGACCAAGCGGGACTAGCCCACCGAGGGCAGCAGTTCTTC
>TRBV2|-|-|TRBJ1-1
CASRSLPHGNTEAFF
TGTGCCAGCAGGTCTCTCCCACATGGGAACACTGAAGCTTTCTTT
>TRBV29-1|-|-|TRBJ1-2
CSVSDRNNYGYTF
TGCAGCGTTTCAGACAGGAATAACTATGGCTACACCTTC
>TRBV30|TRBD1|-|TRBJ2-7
CAWKSETGVWDEQYF
TGTGCCTGGAAATCGGAGACAGGGGTATGGGACGAGCAGTACTTC